These 27 T cell receptor beta chains were all obtained from the same sample, sequenced in a study of CD8 T cells in Susac syndrome. After extraction with the RNeasy kit, roughly 0.5 to 1 ug of the RNA was reverse transcribed using random hexamers. TCRdb analysed the immunoSEQ multiplex PCR reads with MiXCR anew, one entry per CDR3 protein. Found here are 250,000 to 300,000 distinct CDR3 sequences, approximately 89% of them singletons; the top ten hold roughly 0.2%. Sequences were obtained from CD8+ T cells from PBMCs. These receptors originate from a human donor with multiple sclerosis.

The V and J genes are TRBV13 and TRBJ2-5; 8 positions agree with TRBD2. J gave up 2 bases and V 2 bases, and 4 bases lay outside the gene matches. The germline V gene encodes CDR1 PRHDT and CDR2 FYEKMQ (reference sequence). The CDR3 contains 15 residues. CDR3 sequence: CASSLSGRGQETQYF. The CDR3 DNA reads as TGTGCCAGCAGCTTATCCGGGAGGGGTCAAGAGACCCAGTACTTC.

V is TRBV6-4 and J is TRBJ2-3; 12 nucleotides match TRBD1. V was pared by 2 bases and J by 4 bases, with 7 bases of the junction left unmatched. This CDR3 contains 17 residues. From germline, CDR1 is MRHNA and CDR2 SNTAGT. In DNA, the CDR3 is TGTGCCAGCAGTGACGCCGCCGGGACAGGGGGCGCAGATACGCAGTATTTT. It translates to CASSDAAGTGGADTQYF.

The chain joins TRBV20-1 to TRBJ2-3; 7 bases map to TRBD2. This CDR3 is built from 17 residues. Germline CDR1 is DFQATT and CDR2 is SNEGSKA (reference sequence). The J segment lost 2 bases and the V segment lost 1 base, leaving 12 bases of the junction unmatched. CDR3: CSARVGGSSGHTDTQYF. The CDR3 DNA sequence: TGCAGTGCTAGAGTGGGGGGGTCTAGCGGCCACACAGATACGCAGTATTTT.

The chain carries TRBV5-1 and TRBJ2-5; D unresolved. Germline assignment: CDR1 SGHRS and CDR2 YFSETQ. This CDR3 comprises 14 residues. The V end lost 0 bases, the J end lost 3 bases, and 9 bases lay between the germline ends. CDR3 sequence (DNA): TGCGCCAGCAGCTTGGAACAGTTTAAAGAGACCCAGTACTTC. Protein: CASSLEQFKETQYF.

The rearrangement links TRBV27 to TRBJ2-5, with 8 bases lining up with TRBD1. Trimming at V came to 4 bases and at J to 5 bases, leaving 6 bases not matched to a gene. CDR1 and CDR2 (germline): MNHEY, SMNVEV (reference sequence). The CDR3 loop spans 14 amino acids. Here the CDR3 reads CASSSGQDWETQYF. The DNA for the CDR3 is TGTGCCAGCAGTTCGGGACAGGATTGGGAGACCCAGTACTTC.

The CDR3 sequence is CASSSLGQGKSYEQYF. CDR3 in DNA: TGTGCCAGCAGCTCCCTGGGACAGGGGAAAAGCTACGAGCAGTACTTC. The chain couples TRBV7-9 to TRBJ2-7; 10 nucleotides align to TRBD1. The CDR3 runs to 16 residues. Trimming at V came to 4 bases and at J to 3 bases, leaving 9 bases not matched to a gene. The germline V gene encodes CDR1 SEHNR and CDR2 FQNEAQ (reference sequence).

This chain joins TRBV20-1 and TRBJ2-7; 7 nucleotides match TRBD2. CDR1 and CDR2 (germline): DFQATT, SNEGSKA (reference sequence). CDR3 length: 16 amino acids. The V and J ends lost 1 base and 2 bases, in that order; junction bases with no gene match: 11. The CDR3 region has the DNA TGCAGTGCTAGAGCAAGAGGCGGGAGCCTACCCTACGAGCAGTACTTC. Translation gives CSARARGGSLPYEQYF.

This chain links TRBV18 with TRBJ2-5; D is uncertain. CDR1 is KGHSH and CDR2 is LQKENI in the germline V gene. The ends were cut back, 3 bases at V and 0 bases at J, with 11 bases in the middle. CDR3 length equals 15 residues. CDR3 in amino acids: CASSPPLAYQETQYF. The CDR3 DNA is TGTGCCAGCTCACCTCCCCTGGCGTACCAAGAGACCCAGTACTTC.

The rearrangement joins TRBV5-6 to TRBJ2-5; D possibly corresponds to TRBD2 (7 bases). With 0 bases removed from V and 0 bases from J, the gap between germline ends came to 15 bases. The CDR3 is 17 residues long. Germline-derived CDR1 and CDR2 are SGHDT and YYEEEE. In DNA form, the CDR3 reads TGTGCCAGCAGCTTGGGGGACAAGCGGGGATACCAAGAGACCCAGTACTTC. Translating it yields CASSLGDKRGYQETQYF.

The J gene is TRBJ2-1, the V gene TRBV27; D is tentatively TRBD1 or TRBD2 (6 bases each). This CDR3 has 16 amino acids. The V gene's germline CDR1 is MNHEY and CDR2 SMNVEV (reference sequence). V lost 6 bases and J 3 bases, leaving 18 bases between the germline ends. CDR3 bases: TGTGCCAGCAGACAACAGGGCTTCGGGAGCTACAATGAGCAGTTCTTC. It yields the protein CASRQQGFGSYNEQFF.

The chain has TRBV7-2 and TRBJ2-1, with 7 positions matching TRBD2. The CDR3 has 15 amino acids. Germline-derived CDR1 and CDR2 are SGHTA and FQGNSA. V gave up 3 bases and J gave up 8 bases; unmatched junction bases: 10. CDR3 residues: CASSFLGGPTDEQFF. CDR3 DNA sequence: TGTGCCAGCAGCTTTTTGGGAGGGCCTACGGATGAGCAGTTCTTC.

The CDR3 DNA is TGTGCCAGCTGGAACCCACCACACCAAGAGACCCAGTACTTC. Its protein product is CASWNPPHQETQYF. The chain uses TRBV7-9 and TRBJ2-5; no firm D call. Germline V gives CDR1 SEHNR, CDR2 FQNEAQ (reference sequence). This CDR3 has 14 residues. V lost 8 bases and J lost 0, with 13 bases in between.

The chain joins TRBV30 to TRBJ1-5; D remains ambiguous. V dropped 5 bases and J dropped 4 bases, with 18 bases sitting between them. Looked up from germline, CDR1 is GTSNPN and CDR2 is SVGIG (reference sequence). The CDR3 consists of 15 residues. The chain's CDR3 is CAWPGKRGWNQPQHF. CDR3 nucleotide sequence: TGTGCCTGGCCTGGGAAACGAGGGTGGAATCAGCCCCAGCATTTT.

The chain recombines TRBV20-1 with TRBJ2-7; no reliable D call. V was shortened by 0 bases and J by 3 bases, with 9 bases between the two germline ends. Per the germline V gene, CDR1 is DFQATT and CDR2 is SNEGSKA (reference sequence). The CDR3 contains 13 residues. The CDR3 DNA follows: TGCAGTGCTAGAGATCCTGTCCTCTACGAGCAGTACTTC. Amino acids: CSARDPVLYEQYF.

This chain joins TRBV9 and TRBJ2-7; the D gene is possibly TRBD2 (5 bases). Germline CDR1 SGDLS, CDR2 YYNGEE. This CDR3 is 13 amino acids long. V shed 0 bases and J shed 3 bases, with 7 bases lying between them. The DNA for the CDR3 is TGTGCCAGCAGCGTAGACGGAGGCTACGAGCAGTACTTC. It encodes CASSVDGGYEQYF.

The J gene is TRBJ1-1, the V gene TRBV12-3 or TRBV12-4; tentatively, D is TRBD1 (5 bases). V shed 1 base and J shed 3 bases, with 15 bases lying between them. This CDR3 contains 16 residues. CDR3 sequence reads: CASSLDRTGWDTEAFF. CDR3 DNA sequence: TGTGCCAGCAGTTTAGACCGCACAGGTTGGGACACTGAAGCTTTCTTT.

The table lists this clonotype with a count of one. This chain uses TRBV7-9 with TRBJ1-4, with D unclear. CDR3 size: 13 residues. The germline V and J ends were trimmed by 1 base and 8 bases, with 8 bases remaining between them. The germline gives CDR1 SEHNR, CDR2 FQNEAQ (reference sequence). The CDR3 loop reads CASSLVGGEKLFF. The CDR3, as DNA: TGTGCCAGCAGCTTAGTGGGCGGAGAAAAACTGTTTTTT.

The chain recombines TRBV4-3 with TRBJ2-5; 7 bases are a match to TRBD1. The CDR3 covers 19 residues. CDR1 and CDR2 from the germline V gene are LGHNA and YSLEER. V was pared by 1 base and J by 1 base, with 15 bases of the junction left unmatched. The CDR3 is CASSQVPGAGHRGQETQYF. CDR3 in DNA: TGCGCCAGCAGCCAAGTCCCAGGCGCCGGGCACAGGGGCCAAGAGACCCAGTACTTC.

The CDR3 reads CASSQTGGMGEKLFF. In nucleotides, the CDR3 is TGTGCCAGCAGTCAGACAGGCGGCATGGGTGAAAAACTGTTTTTT. The rearrangement links TRBV27 to TRBJ1-4; D may be TRBD1 (6 bases). The germline V gene encodes CDR1 MNHEY and CDR2 SMNVEV (reference sequence). Trimming removed 5 bases from V and 7 bases from J, with 17 bases in between. The CDR3 runs 15 residues.

This chain links TRBV7-3 with TRBJ2-3; the D gene could be TRBD1 or TRBD2 (5 bases each). The germline V gene has CDR1 SGHTA and CDR2 FQGTGA. V gave up 1 base and J gave up 3 bases, with 11 bases separating them. The CDR3 sequence is 15 residues long. CDR3 coding DNA: TGTGCCAGCAGCTTAAGGGGGAGTGGGACAGATACGCAGTATTTT. Translating gives CASSLRGSGTDTQYF.

The V gene is TRBV6-5, the J gene TRBJ2-1, with D hard to call. Germline assignment: CDR1 MNHEY and CDR2 SVGAGI. The germline V and J ends were trimmed by 0 bases and 10 bases, with 7 bases remaining between them. The CDR3 is 12 residues long. In DNA, the CDR3 is TGTGCCAGCAGTTACTCCAATGGGGAGCAGTTCTTC. Its protein product is CASSYSNGEQFF.

This chain connects TRBV2 to TRBJ2-1, with 9 positions matching TRBD2. The V gene's germline CDR1 is SNHLY and CDR2 FYNNEI. Trimming at V came to 5 bases and at J to 3 bases, leaving 5 bases not matched to a gene. This CDR3 has 15 residues. The CDR3 region has the DNA TGTGCCAGCAGTAGGAGTAGCGGGGGCTACAATGAGCAGTTCTTC. Its protein product is CASSRSSGGYNEQFF.

The gene calls are TRBV6-2 or TRBV6-3 and TRBJ2-1; a possible D gene is TRBD2 (6 bases). The CDR3 contains 14 residues. Per germline, CDR1 MNHEY and CDR2 SVGEGT. Trimming removed 0 bases at V and 7 bases at J, with 10 bases between. The CDR3 region is CASSYSMEGNEQFF. CDR3 nucleotides: TGTGCCAGCAGTTACTCGATGGAGGGGAATGAGCAGTTCTTC.

The V and J genes are TRBV20-1 and TRBJ2-1; D unclear. In germline, CDR1 is DFQATT, CDR2 SNEGSKA (reference sequence). The CDR3 has 13 residues. The ends were cut back, 0 bases at V and 3 bases at J, with 6 bases in the middle. CDR3 residues: CSARDRSYNEQFF. The CDR3 nucleotides read TGCAGTGCTAGAGATCGCAGCTACAATGAGCAGTTCTTC.

The rearrangement uses TRBV9 and TRBJ1-1; 8 nucleotides agree with TRBD1. Looked up from germline, CDR1 is SGDLS and CDR2 is YYNGEE. The CDR3 totals 13 residues. Germline trimming cut 4 bases from V and 4 bases from J; bases unmatched to any gene: 3. This CDR3 reads CASSPTGGTEAFF. The CDR3 DNA sequence: TGTGCCAGCAGCCCCACAGGGGGCACTGAAGCTTTCTTT.

This chain joins TRBV7-2 and TRBJ2-7; weak D call: TRBD1 (7 bases). Germline V CDR1 and CDR2: SGHTA, FQGNSA. The V gene lost 1 base and the J gene lost 5 bases, with 15 bases spanning the gap. This CDR3 region has 15 residues. The CDR3, as DNA: TGTGCCAGCAGCTTAGTGGTCGGAGGGGGCAACGAGCAGTACTTC. Encoded protein: CASSLVVGGGNEQYF.

The chain uses TRBV11-2 and TRBJ2-2; D gene unclear. The ends were cut back, 5 bases at V and 3 bases at J, with 16 bases in the middle. This CDR3 is 16 amino acids long. Germline V CDR1 and CDR2: SGHAT, FQNNGV. The CDR3 region has the DNA TGTGCCAGCAGCCCCGGGTGGGCAGCAGACACCGGGGAGCTGTTTTTT. It specifies CASSPGWAADTGELFF.